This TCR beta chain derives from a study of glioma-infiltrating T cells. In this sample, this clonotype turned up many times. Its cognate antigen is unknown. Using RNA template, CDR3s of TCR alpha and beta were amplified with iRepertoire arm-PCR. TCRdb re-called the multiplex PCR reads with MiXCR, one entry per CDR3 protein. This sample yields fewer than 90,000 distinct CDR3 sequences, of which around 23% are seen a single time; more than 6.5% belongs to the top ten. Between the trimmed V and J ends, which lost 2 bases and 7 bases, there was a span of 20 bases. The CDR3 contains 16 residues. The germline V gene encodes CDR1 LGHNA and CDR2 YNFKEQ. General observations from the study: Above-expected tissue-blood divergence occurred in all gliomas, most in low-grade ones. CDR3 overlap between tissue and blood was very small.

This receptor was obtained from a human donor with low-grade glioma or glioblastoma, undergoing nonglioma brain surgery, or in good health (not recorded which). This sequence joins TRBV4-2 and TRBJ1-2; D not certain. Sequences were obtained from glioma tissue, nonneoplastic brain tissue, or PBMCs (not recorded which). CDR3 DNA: TGTGCCAGCAGCCAATTCCTCGGCGGGAGTCAAGGTGGCTACACCTTC. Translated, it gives CASSQFLGGSQGGYTF.